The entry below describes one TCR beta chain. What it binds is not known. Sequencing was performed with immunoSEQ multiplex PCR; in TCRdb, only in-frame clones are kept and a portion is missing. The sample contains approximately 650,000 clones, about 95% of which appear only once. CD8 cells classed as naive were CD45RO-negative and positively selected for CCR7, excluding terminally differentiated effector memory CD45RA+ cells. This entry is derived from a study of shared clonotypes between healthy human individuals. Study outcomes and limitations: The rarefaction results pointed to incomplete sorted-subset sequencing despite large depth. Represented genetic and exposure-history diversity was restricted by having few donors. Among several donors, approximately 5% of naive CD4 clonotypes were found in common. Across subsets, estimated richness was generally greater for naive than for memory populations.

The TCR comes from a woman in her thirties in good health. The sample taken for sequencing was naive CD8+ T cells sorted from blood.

DNA of the CDR3: TGTGCCAGCAACCCAGGACTAGCGGAGTACAATGAGCAGTTCTTC. This codes for CASNPGLAEYNEQFF. This chain joins TRBV5-6 and TRBJ2-1; 10 positions agree with TRBD2. The germline CDR1 and CDR2 sequences are SGHDT and YYEEEE. V was clipped by 6 bases and J by 4 bases; unmatched bases: 7. This CDR3 has 15 amino acids.